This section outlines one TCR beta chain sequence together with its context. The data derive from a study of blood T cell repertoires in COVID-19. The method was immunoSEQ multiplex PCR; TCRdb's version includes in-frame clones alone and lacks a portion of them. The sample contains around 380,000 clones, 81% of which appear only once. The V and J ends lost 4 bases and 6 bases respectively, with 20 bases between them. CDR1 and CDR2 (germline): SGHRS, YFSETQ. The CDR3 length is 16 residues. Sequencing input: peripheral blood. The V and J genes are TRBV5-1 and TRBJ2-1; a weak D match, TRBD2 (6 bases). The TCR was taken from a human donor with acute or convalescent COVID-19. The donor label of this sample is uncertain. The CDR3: CASSLGLRISINEQFF. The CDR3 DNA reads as TGCGCCAGCAGCCTGGGACTGCGCATCAGTATCAATGAGCAGTTCTTC.